Listed below are T cell receptor beta chains from one sample, sequenced in a study of blood T cell repertoires in COVID-19. Data came from immunoSEQ multiplex PCR; TCRdb stores just in-frame clones and leaves some out. The profile covers some 230,000 clones, with about 80% appearing a single time and 1.3% taken by the ten largest. Sample: PBMCs or T cells enriched from blood (not recorded which). The receptor set was obtained from a woman aged 40 to 55 with acute COVID-19. Each CDR3 is given with its conserved first and last residue. Each record gives: J gene, CDR3 length, V gene, D gene, clone size, CDR3 DNA, CDR3 protein. The D gene is left open where the match is weak. A clone size is listed for some rows: how often the clone was seen (once, few, many), or a class if it is expanded.

TRBJ2-3,15,TRBV6-1,-,once,TGTGCCAGCAGTGAATTTTTAGCGGACACAGATACGCAGTATTTT,CASSEFLADTDTQYF
TRBJ1-1,14,TRBV4-2,-,-,TGTGCCAGCAGCCCGACAGGAGTTAACACTGAAGCTTTCTTT,CASSPTGVNTEAFF
TRBJ1-1,15,TRBV7-9,-,-,TGTGCCAGCAGCCCCCATACAGGGCACAGCTCCGAAGCTTTCTTT,CASSPHTGHSSEAFF
TRBJ1-2,14,TRBV6-1,-,once,TGTGCCAGCAGTGAAACGGGCAGGGGTTATGGCTACACCTTC,CASSETGRGYGYTF
TRBJ2-7,12,TRBV5-8,-,-,TGTGCCAGCACCATCCCGGCGGACGAGCAGTACTTC,CASTIPADEQYF
TRBJ1-2,12,TRBV11-2,TRBD1,-,TGTGCCAGCAGACAGGGGAATAACGGCTACACCTTC,CASRQGNNGYTF
TRBJ2-7,15,TRBV4-1,TRBD2,-,TGCGCCAGCAGCCTGACGGTTAGCGGGGATTACGAGCAGTACTTC,CASSLTVSGDYEQYF
TRBJ1-4,16,TRBV28,TRBD1,-,TGTGCCAGCAGTTTCCGTCGGACAGGGACTAATGAAAAACTGTTTTTT,CASSFRRTGTNEKLFF
TRBJ2-5,17,TRBV25-1,-,-,TGTGCCAGCAGTGTCCTAGGAGGGGGCGACTTCGGAGAGACCCAGTACTTC,CASSVLGGGDFGETQYF
TRBJ2-6,14,TRBV5-8,TRBD2,once,TGTGCCAGCAGCGCGGGGGCTGGGGCCAACGTCCTGACTTTC,CASSAGAGANVLTF
TRBJ1-1,11,TRBV20-1,-,-,TGCAGTGCTAAAAGGGACATTCGGGCTTTCTTT,CSAKRDIRAFF
TRBJ2-3,17,TRBV15,-,-,TGTGCCACCAGCACCCGTGGGAGGAGGATGACGACAGATACGCAGTATTTT,CATSTRGRRMTTDTQYF
TRBJ2-7,14,TRBV27,TRBD1,-,TGTGCCAGCAGTCTCGGACAGGGGGGATACGAGCAGTACTTC,CASSLGQGGYEQYF
TRBJ1-1,15,TRBV5-1,-,-,TGCGCCAGCAGCTGGGCGCCCGGGGGAGGGGCTGAAGCTTTCTTT,CASSWAPGGGAEAFF
TRBJ1-1,15,TRBV11-2,-,-,TGTGCCAGCAGCCCCCAAGGGGTGGGGAACACTGAAGCTTTCTTT,CASSPQGVGNTEAFF
TRBJ1-1,14,TRBV28,-,few,TGTGCCAGCACCCCTCAAGACACCCCCACTGAAGCTTTCTTT,CASTPQDTPTEAFF
TRBJ2-3,13,TRBV10-1,TRBD1,-,TGCGCCAGCAGCCGGACAGGGTCAGATACGCAGTATTTT,CASSRTGSDTQYF
TRBJ2-2,16,TRBV24-1,TRBD2,-,TGTGCCACCAGTGACCAGACTAGCGGGGACACCGGGGAGCTGTTTTTT,CATSDQTSGDTGELFF
TRBJ2-1,16,TRBV9,TRBD2,-,TGTGCCAGCAGCCTTCGGGCTAGCGGGAGGGATAATGAGCAGTTCTTC,CASSLRASGRDNEQFF
TRBJ1-2,11,TRBV20-1,-,-,TGCAGTGCCGGGACACCCTACGGCTACACCTTC,CSAGTPYGYTF
TRBJ1-4,13,TRBV11-2,-,-,TGTGCCAGCAGCCCCTGGGCTTCAGGGGAACTGTTTTTT,CASSPWASGELFF
TRBJ2-1,17,TRBV7-8,TRBD1,-,TGTGCCAGCAGCTTAGGGGACAGGATAAGCTCCTACAATGAGCAGTTCTTC,CASSLGDRISSYNEQFF
TRBJ2-1,13,TRBV12-3/TRBV12-4,-,-,TGTGCCAGCAGATTTGGACAGTACAATGAGCAGTTCTTC,CASRFGQYNEQFF
TRBJ2-5,17,TRBV5-1,TRBD2,-,TGCGCCAGCAGCTTGACGACTAGCGGGGCCGGAACGGCGACCCAGTACTTC,CASSLTTSGAGTATQYF
TRBJ2-1,11,TRBV28,-,-,TGTGCCAGCATCTTTTCCCATGAGCAGTTCTTC,CASIFSHEQFF
TRBJ2-7,17,TRBV27,TRBD2,-,TGTGCCAGCAGCGCTAGCGGGAGCTCCGAATTGGCAGACGAGCAGTACTTC,CASSASGSSELADEQYF
TRBJ2-7,15,TRBV11-2,TRBD2,-,TGTGCCAGCGCTACCGGGACTAGCGGGGGGGAGGAGCAGTACTTC,CASATGTSGGEEQYF
TRBJ2-1,18,TRBV29-1,TRBD2,once,TGCAGCGTTGAAGATGGAGCGGAACAGCGGGGCCACCACAATGAGCAGTTCTTC,CSVEDGAEQRGHHNEQFF
TRBJ2-7,11,TRBV30,TRBD2,-,TGTACAGCGGGGGGCAACTACGAGCAGTACTTC,CTAGGNYEQYF
TRBJ1-5,14,TRBV27,-,-,TGTGCCAGCAGTCCCCTCGGGTTCAATCAGCCCCAGCATTTT,CASSPLGFNQPQHF
TRBJ1-1,15,TRBV13,TRBD1,once,TGTGCCAGCAGATACATCCAGGGGGCTAACACTGAAGCTTTCTTT,CASRYIQGANTEAFF
TRBJ1-1,15,TRBV6-2/TRBV6-3,TRBD1,-,TGTGCCAGCAGTCCCGTCGGACAGGGGGACACTGAAGCTTTCTTT,CASSPVGQGDTEAFF
TRBJ1-2,16,TRBV28,TRBD1,-,TGTGCCAGCAGTCCACTCGTAGGACAGGGGCGGAGTGGCTACACCTTC,CASSPLVGQGRSGYTF
TRBJ1-4,13,TRBV7-2,-,few,TGTGCCAGCAGCTTCCGGGGGGATGAAAAACTGTTTTTT,CASSFRGDEKLFF
TRBJ1-2,15,TRBV28,TRBD1,-,TGTGCCAGCAGACCGACAGGACAGGCCCCCTATGGCTACACCTTC,CASRPTGQAPYGYTF
TRBJ1-2,15,TRBV9,TRBD1,-,TGTGCCAGCAGCGTTGGCCGGACAGGGAAGGTTGGCTACACCTTC,CASSVGRTGKVGYTF
TRBJ1-5,17,TRBV18,TRBD1,-,TGTGCCAGCTCACCAATGGGACAGGGTGGTCTTAATCAGCCCCAGCATTTT,CASSPMGQGGLNQPQHF
TRBJ2-7,11,TRBV29-1,-,-,TGCAGCGTGGGAGTGGCAACCGAGCAGTACTTC,CSVGVATEQYF
TRBJ2-3,16,TRBV19,TRBD2,-,TGTGCCAGTAGTCGGGGCGGGCGGGAGGTCGCAGATACGCAGTATTTT,CASSRGGREVADTQYF
TRBJ2-7,13,TRBV30,TRBD1,-,TGTGCCTGGAGTGCCCAGGGGGCCAACGAGCAGTACTTC,CAWSAQGANEQYF
TRBJ2-7,13,TRBV3-1/TRBV3-2,TRBD2,once,TGTGCCAGCAGCTATAGCGGGAGGTACGAGCAGTACTTC,CASSYSGRYEQYF
TRBJ2-3,17,TRBV6-1,-,-,TGTGCCAGCAGTGAGGAGGTCTTCGTTGGCGGCACAGATACGCAGTATTTT,CASSEEVFVGGTDTQYF